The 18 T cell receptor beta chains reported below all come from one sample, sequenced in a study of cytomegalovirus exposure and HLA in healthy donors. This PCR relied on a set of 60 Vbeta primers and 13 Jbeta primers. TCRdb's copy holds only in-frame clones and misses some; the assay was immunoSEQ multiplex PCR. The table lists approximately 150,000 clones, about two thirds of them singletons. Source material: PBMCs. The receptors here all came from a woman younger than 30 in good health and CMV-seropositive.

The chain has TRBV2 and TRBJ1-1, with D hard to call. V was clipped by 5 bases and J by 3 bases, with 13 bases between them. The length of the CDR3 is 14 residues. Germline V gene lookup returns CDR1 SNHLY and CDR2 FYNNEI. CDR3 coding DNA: TGTGCCAGCAGTAGGGAGGCAGGAGACACTGAAGCTTTCTTT. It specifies CASSREAGDTEAFF. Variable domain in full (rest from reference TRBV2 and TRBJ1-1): EPEVTQTPSHQVTQMGQEVILRCVPISNHLYFYWYRQILGQKVEFLVSFYNNEISEKSEIFDDQFSVERPDGSNFTLKIRSTKLEDSAMYFCASSREAGDTEAFFGQGTRLTVV.

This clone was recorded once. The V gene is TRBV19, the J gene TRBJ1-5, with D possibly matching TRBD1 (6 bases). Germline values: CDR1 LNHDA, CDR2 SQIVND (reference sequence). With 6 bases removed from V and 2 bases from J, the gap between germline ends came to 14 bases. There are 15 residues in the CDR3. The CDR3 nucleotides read TGTGCCAGTAGAATCGAAGGGGGACGCAATCAGCCCCAGCATTTT. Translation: CASRIEGGRNQPQHF.

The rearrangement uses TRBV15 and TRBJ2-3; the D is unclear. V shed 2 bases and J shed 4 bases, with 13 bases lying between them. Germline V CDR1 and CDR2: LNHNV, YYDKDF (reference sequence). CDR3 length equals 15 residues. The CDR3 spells CATSRLAVLADTQYF. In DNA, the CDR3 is TGTGCCACCAGCAGACTGGCGGTTTTGGCAGATACGCAGTATTTT.

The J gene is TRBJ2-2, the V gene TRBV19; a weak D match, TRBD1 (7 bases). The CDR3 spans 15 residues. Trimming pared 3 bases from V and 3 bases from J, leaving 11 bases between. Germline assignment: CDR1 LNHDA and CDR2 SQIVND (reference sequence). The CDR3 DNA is TGTGCCAGTAGTATCAGGGGGGTGTACACCGGGGAGCTGTTTTTT. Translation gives CASSIRGVYTGELFF.

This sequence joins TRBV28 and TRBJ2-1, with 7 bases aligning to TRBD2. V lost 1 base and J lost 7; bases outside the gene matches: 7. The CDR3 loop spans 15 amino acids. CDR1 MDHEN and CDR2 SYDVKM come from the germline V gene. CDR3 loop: CASSLSGTNQNEQFF. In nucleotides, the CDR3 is TGTGCCAGCAGTTTATCTGGGACTAACCAAAATGAGCAGTTCTTC.

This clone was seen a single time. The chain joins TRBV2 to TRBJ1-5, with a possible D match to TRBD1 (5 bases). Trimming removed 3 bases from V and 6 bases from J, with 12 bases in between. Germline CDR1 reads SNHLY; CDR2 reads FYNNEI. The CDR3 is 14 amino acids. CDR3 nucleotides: TGTGCCAGCAGTGATGCGGGGACGGTTCAGCCCCAGCATTTT. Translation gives CASSDAGTVQPQHF.

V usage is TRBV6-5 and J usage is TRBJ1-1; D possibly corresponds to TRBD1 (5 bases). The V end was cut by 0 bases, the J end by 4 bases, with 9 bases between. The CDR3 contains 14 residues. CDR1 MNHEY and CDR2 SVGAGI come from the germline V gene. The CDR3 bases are TGTGCCAGCAGTTACTCGGCCGGGGGCACTGAAGCTTTCTTT. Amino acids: CASSYSAGGTEAFF.

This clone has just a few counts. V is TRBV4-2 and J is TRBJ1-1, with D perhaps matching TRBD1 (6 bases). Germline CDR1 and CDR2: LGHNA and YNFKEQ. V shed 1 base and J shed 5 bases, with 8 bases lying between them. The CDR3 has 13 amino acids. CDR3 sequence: CASSQARGTEAFF. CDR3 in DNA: TGTGCCAGCAGCCAAGCTAGGGGGACTGAAGCTTTCTTT.

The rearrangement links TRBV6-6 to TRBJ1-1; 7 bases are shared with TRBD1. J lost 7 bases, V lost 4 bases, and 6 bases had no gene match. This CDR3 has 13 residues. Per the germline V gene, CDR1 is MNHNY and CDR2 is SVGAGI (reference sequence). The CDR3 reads CASSFRDSREAFF. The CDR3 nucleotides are TGTGCCAGCAGTTTCCGGGACAGCCGTGAAGCTTTCTTT.

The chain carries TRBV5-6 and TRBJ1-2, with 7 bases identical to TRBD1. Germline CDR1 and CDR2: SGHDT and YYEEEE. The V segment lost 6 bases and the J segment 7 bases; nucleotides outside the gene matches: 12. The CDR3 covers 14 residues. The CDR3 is CASKRQGVSLGYTF. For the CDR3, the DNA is TGTGCCAGCAAAAGGCAGGGGGTTTCCCTTGGCTACACCTTC.

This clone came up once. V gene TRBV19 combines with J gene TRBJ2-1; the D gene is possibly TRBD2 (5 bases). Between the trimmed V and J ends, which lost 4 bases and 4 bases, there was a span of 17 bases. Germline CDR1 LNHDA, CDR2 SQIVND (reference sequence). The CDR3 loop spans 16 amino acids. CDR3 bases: TGTGCCAGTAGTACCGGACTTCACCATACTTACAATGAGCAGTTCTTC. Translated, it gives CASSTGLHHTYNEQFF.

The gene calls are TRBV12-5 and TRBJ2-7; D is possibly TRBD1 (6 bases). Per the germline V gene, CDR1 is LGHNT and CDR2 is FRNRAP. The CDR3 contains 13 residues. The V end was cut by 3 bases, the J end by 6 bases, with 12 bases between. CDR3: CASGLSMGAEQYF. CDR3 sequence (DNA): TGTGCTAGTGGTTTATCGATGGGGGCCGAGCAGTACTTC. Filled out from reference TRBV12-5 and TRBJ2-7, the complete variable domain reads DARVTQTPRHKVTEMGQEVTMRCQPILGHNTVFWYRQTMMQGLELLAYFRNRAPLDDSGMPKDRFSAEMPDATLATLKIQPSEPRDSAVYFCASGLSMGAEQYFGPGTRLTVT.

Written as DNA, the CDR3 is TGCGCCAGCAGCTTGCTTACCGGAGTGAACACTGAAGCTTTCTTT. This translates into CASSLLTGVNTEAFF. The genes are TRBV5-1 and TRBJ1-1; D uncertain. The CDR3 length is 15 residues. V was cut by 1 base and J by 0 bases, with 10 bases left in between. Germline CDR1 reads SGHRS; CDR2 reads YFSETQ. The full variable domain, with the rest looked up from reference TRBV5-1 and TRBJ1-1, is KAGVTQTPRYLIKTRGQQVTLSCSPISGHRSVSWYQQTPGQGLQFLFEYFSETQRNKGNFPGRFSGRQFSNSRSEMNVSTLELGDSALYLCASSLLTGVNTEAFFGQGTRLTVV.

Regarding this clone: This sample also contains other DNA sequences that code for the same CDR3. Here the CDR3 DNA reads TGTGCCACCAAAAAACTAACAACCACTGAAGCTTTCTTT. Amino acids: CATKKLTTTEAFF. V is TRBV19 and J is TRBJ1-1; D is undetermined. This CDR3 is 13 amino acids long. V was clipped by 10 bases and J by 4 bases, with 16 bases between them. The germline V gene has CDR1 LNHDA and CDR2 SQIVND (reference sequence).

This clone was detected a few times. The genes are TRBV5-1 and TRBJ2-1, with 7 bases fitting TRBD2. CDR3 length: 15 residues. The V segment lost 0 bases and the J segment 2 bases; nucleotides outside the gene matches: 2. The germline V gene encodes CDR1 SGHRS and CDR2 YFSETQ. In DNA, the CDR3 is TGCGCCAGCAGCTTGGGGGCGGGAGCCTACAATGAGCAGTTCTTC. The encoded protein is CASSLGAGAYNEQFF.

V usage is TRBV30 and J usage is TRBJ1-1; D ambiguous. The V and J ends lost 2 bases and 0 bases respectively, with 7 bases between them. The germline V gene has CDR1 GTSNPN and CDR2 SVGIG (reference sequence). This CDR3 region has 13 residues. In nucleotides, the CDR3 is TGTGCCTGGAGTCCCCTTTTGAACACTGAAGCTTTCTTT. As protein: CAWSPLLNTEAFF.

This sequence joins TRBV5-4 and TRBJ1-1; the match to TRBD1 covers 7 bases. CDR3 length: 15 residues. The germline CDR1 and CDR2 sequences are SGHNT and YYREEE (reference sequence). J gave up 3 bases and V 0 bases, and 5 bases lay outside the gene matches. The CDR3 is CASSLGQGTHTEAFF. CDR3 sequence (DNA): TGTGCCAGCAGCTTGGGACAGGGCACACACACTGAAGCTTTCTTT.

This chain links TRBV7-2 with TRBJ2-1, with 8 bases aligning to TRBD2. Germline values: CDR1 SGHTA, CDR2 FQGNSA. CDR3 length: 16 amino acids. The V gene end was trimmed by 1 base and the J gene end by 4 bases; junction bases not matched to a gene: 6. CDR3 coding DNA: TGTGCCAGCAGCTTAGTCTGGCTAGCGGGTTACAATGAGCAGTTCTTC. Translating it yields CASSLVWLAGYNEQFF. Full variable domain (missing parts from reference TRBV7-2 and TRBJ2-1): GAGVSQSPSNKVTEKGKDVELRCDPISGHTALYWYRQSLGQGLEFLIYFQGNSAPDKSGLPSDRFSAERTGGSVSTLTIQRTQQEDSAVYLCASSLVWLAGYNEQFFGPGTRLTVL.